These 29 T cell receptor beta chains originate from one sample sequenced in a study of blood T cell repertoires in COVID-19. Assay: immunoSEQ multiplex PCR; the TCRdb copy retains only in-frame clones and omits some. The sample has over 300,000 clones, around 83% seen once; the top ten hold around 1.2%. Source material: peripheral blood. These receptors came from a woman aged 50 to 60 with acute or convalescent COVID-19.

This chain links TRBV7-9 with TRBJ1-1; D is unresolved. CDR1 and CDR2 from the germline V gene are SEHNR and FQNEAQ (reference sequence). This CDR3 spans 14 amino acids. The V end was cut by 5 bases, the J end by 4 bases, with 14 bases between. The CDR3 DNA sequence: TGTGCCAGCAGCCCACAACCGGGAGCCACTGAAGCTTTCTTT. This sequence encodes CASSPQPGATEAFF.

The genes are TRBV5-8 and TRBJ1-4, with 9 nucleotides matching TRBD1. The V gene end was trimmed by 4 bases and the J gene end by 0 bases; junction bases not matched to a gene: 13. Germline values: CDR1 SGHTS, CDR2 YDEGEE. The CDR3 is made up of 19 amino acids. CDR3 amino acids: CASSPPAGTGISTNEKLFF. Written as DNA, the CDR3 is TGTGCCAGCAGCCCTCCGGCCGGGACAGGGATTTCAACTAATGAAAAACTGTTTTTT. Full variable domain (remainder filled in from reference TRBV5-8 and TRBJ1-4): EAGVTQSPTHLIKTRGQQATLRCSPISGHTSVYWYQQALGLGLQFLLWYDEGEERNRGNFPPRFSGRQFPNYSSELNVNALELEDSALYLCASSPPAGTGISTNEKLFFGSGTQLSVL.

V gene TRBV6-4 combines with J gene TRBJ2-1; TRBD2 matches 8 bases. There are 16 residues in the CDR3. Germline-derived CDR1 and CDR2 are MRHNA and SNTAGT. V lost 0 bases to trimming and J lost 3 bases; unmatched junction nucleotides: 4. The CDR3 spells CASSDSGGVFYNEQFF. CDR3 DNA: TGTGCCAGCAGTGACTCCGGGGGGGTCTTCTACAATGAGCAGTTCTTC.

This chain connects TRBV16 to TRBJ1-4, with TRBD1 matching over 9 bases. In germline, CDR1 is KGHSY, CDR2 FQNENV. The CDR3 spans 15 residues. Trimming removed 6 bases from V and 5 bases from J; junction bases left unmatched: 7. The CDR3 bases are TGTGCCAGCAGTCCGAGAGGACAGGGGAATGAAAAACTGTTTTTT. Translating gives CASSPRGQGNEKLFF.

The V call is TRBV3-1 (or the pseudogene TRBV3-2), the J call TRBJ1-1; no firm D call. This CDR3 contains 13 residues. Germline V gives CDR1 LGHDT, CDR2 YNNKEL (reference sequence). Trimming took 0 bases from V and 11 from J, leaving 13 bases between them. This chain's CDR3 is CASSQDLPGGAFF. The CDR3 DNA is TGTGCCAGCAGCCAAGACCTCCCCGGAGGGGCTTTCTTT.

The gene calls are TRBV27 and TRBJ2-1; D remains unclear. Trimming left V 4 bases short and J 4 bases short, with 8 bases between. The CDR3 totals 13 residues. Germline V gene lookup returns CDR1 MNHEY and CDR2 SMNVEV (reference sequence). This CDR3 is CASSSGVYNEQFF. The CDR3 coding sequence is TGTGCCAGCAGTTCAGGCGTATACAATGAGCAGTTCTTC.

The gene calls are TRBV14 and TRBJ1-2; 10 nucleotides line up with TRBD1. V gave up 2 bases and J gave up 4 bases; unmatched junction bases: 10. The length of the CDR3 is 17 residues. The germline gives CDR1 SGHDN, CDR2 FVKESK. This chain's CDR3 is CASSQPGQGTIVYGYTF. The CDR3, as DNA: TGTGCCAGCAGCCAACCGGGACAGGGGACTATAGTCTATGGCTACACCTTC. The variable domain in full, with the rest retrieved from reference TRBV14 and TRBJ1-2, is EAGVTQFPSHSVIEKGQTVTLRCDPISGHDNLYWYRRVMGKEIKFLLHFVKESKQDESGMPNNRFLAERTGGTYSTLKVQPAELEDSGVYFCASSQPGQGTIVYGYTFGSGTRLTVV.

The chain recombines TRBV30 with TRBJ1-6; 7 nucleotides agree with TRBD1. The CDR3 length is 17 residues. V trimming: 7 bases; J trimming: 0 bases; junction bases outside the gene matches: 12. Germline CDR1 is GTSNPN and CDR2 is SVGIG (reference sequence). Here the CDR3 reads CASTLSGQSSYNSPLHF. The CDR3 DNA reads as TGTGCCTCCACTTTGTCGGGACAGAGCTCCTATAATTCACCCCTCCACTTT. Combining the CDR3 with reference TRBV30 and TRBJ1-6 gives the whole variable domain SQTIHQWPATLVQPVGSPLSLECTVEGTSNPNLYWYRQAAGRGLQLLFYSVGIGQISSEVPQNLSASRPQDRQFILSSKKLLLSDSGFYLCASTLSGQSSYNSPLHFGNGTRLTVT.

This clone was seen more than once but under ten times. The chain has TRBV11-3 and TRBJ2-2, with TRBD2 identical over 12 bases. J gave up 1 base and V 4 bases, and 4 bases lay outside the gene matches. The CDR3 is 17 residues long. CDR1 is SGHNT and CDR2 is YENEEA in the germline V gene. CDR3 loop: CASSSQGLAGNTGELFF. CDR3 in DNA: TGTGCCAGCAGCTCCCAGGGACTAGCGGGGAACACCGGGGAGCTGTTTTTT.

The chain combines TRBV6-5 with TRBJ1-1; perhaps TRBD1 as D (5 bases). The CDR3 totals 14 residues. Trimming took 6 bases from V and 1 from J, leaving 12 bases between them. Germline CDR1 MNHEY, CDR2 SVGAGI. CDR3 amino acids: CASRGQERNTEAFF. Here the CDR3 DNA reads TGTGCCAGCAGGGGGCAAGAGCGGAACACTGAAGCTTTCTTT.

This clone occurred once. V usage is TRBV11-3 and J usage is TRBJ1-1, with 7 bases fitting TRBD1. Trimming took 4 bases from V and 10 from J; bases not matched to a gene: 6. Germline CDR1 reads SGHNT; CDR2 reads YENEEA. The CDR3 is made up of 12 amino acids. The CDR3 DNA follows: TGTGCCAGCAGCTCCGGACAGGAGGGAGCTTTCTTT. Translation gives CASSSGQEGAFF.

The CDR3 protein is CASGLAGYEQYF. The CDR3 DNA reads as TGTGCCAGCGGACTAGCGGGATACGAGCAGTACTTC. The V and J genes are TRBV6-5 and TRBJ2-7; 12 bases align to TRBD2. The germline CDR1 and CDR2 sequences are MNHEY and SVGAGI. CDR3 length: 12 amino acids. V dropped 8 bases and J dropped 4; count of bases not matched to a gene: 0.

CDR3: CASSQGLGNYGYTF. CDR3 sequence (DNA): TGTGCCAGCAGCCAGGGACTAGGGAACTATGGCTACACCTTC. This rearrangement joins TRBV6-5 to TRBJ1-2, with TRBD1 as a possible D gene (5 bases). CDR3 length equals 14 residues. Trimming left V 6 bases short and J 2 bases short, with 13 bases between. CDR1 and CDR2 (germline): MNHEY, SVGAGI.

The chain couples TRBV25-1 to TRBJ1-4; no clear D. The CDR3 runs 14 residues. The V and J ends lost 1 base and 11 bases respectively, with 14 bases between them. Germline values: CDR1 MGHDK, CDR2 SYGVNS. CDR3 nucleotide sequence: TGTGCCAGCAGTGAATCCTTGGTACCTAGGAAACTGTTTTTT. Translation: CASSESLVPRKLFF.

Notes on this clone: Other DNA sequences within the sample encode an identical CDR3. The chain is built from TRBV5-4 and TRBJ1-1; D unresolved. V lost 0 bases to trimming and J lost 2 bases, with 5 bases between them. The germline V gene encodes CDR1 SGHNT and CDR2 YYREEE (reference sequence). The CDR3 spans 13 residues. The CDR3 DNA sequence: TGTGCCAGCAGCTTGGACAGAAACACTGAAGCTTTCTTT. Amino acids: CASSLDRNTEAFF.

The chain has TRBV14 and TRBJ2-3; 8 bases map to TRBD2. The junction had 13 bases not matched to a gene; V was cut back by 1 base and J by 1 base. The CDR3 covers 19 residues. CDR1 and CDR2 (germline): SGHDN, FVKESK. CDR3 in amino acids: CASSQGPAGAGRGTDTQYF. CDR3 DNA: TGTGCCAGCAGCCAAGGTCCAGCGGGGGCGGGCCGGGGCACAGATACGCAGTATTTT.

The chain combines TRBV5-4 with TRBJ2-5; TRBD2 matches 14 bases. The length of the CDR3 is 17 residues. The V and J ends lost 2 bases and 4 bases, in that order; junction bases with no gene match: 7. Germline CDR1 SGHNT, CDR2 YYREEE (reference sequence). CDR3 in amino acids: CASSFGTSGSGRETQYF. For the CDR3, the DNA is TGTGCCAGCAGCTTTGGGACTAGCGGGAGTGGTCGAGAGACCCAGTACTTC.

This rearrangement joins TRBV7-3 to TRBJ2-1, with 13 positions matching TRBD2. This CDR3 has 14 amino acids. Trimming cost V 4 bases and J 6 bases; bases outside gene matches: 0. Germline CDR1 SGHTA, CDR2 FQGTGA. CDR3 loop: CASSWTSGGNEQFF. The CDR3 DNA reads TGTGCCAGCAGCTGGACTAGCGGGGGCAATGAGCAGTTCTTC. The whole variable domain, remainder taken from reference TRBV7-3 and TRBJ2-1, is GAGVSQTPSNKVTEKGKYVELRCDPISGHTALYWYRQSLGQGPEFLIYFQGTGAADDSGLPNDRFFAVRPEGSVSTLKIQRTERGDSAVYLCASSWTSGGNEQFFGPGTRLTVL.

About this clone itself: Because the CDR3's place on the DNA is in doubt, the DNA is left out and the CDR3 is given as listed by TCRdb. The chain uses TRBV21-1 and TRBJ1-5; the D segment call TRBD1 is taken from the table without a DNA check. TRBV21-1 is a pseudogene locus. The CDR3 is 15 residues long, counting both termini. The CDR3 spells CASSFGQGSNQPQHF.

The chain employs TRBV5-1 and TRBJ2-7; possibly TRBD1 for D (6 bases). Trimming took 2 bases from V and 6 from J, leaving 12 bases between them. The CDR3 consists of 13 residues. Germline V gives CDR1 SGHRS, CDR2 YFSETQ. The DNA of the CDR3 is TGCGCCAGCAGCTTCGGGCAGGGGCGCGAGCAGTACGTC. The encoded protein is CASSFGQGREQYV.

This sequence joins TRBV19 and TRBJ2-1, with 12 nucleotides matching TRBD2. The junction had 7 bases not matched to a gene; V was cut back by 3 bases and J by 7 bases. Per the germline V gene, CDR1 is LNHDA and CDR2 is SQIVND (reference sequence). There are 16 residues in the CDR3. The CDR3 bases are TGTGCCAGTAGTATCACACTAGCGGGGGGAGGGAATGAGCAGTTCTTC. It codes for CASSITLAGGGNEQFF.

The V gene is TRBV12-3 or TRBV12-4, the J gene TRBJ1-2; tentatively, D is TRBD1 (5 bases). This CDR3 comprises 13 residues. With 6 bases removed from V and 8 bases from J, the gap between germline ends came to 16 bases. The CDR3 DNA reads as TGTGCCAGCAGGTACAGGCTCATGGGCGGCTACACCTTC. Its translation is CASRYRLMGGYTF.

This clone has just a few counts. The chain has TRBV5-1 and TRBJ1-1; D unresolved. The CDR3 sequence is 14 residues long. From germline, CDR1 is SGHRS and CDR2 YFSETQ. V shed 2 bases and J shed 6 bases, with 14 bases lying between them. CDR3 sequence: CASSFRGEVPEAFF. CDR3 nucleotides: TGCGCCAGCAGCTTCCGAGGTGAGGTGCCTGAAGCTTTCTTT.

In nucleotides, the CDR3 is TGCGCCAGCAGCTTGGCGGGACAGGGGCCCTACGAGCAGTACTTC. It is translated as CASSLAGQGPYEQYF. The chain employs TRBV5-1 and TRBJ2-7; TRBD1 agrees at 10 bases. Germline V CDR1 and CDR2: SGHRS, YFSETQ. This CDR3 contains 15 residues. The V segment lost 0 bases and the J segment 2 bases; nucleotides outside the gene matches: 2.

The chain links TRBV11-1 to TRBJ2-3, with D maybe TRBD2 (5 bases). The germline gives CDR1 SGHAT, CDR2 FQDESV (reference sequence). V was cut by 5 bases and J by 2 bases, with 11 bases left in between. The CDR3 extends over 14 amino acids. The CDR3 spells CASSLLGDTDTQYF. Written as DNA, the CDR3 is TGTGCCAGCAGCCTCCTGGGAGACACAGATACGCAGTATTTT.

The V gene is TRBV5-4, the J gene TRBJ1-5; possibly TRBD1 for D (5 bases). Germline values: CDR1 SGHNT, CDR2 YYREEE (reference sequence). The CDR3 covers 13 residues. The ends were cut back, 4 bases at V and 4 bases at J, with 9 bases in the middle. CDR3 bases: TGTGCCAGCAGCATAGACAGTAATCAGCCCCAGCATTTT. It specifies CASSIDSNQPQHF.

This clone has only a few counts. CDR3 bases: TGCGCCAGCAGCCAGGATTTGGGAGGGTGGCGTGGCTACACCTTC. Translating it yields CASSQDLGGWRGYTF. The chain joins TRBV4-3 to TRBJ1-2; D remains unclear. CDR1 LGHNA and CDR2 YSLEER come from the germline V gene. The V gene lost 3 bases and the J gene lost 7 bases, with 18 bases spanning the gap. The length of the CDR3 is 15 residues.

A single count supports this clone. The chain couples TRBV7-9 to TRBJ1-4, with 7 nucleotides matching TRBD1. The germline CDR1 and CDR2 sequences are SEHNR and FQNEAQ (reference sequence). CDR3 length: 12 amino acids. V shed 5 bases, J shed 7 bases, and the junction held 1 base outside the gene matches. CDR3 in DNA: TGTGCCAGCAGCACAGGGGTTGAAAAACTGTTTTTT. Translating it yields CASSTGVEKLFF.

The CDR3 DNA is TGTGCCAGCACGAGAGGGAACACTGAAGCTTTCTTT. Its protein product is CASTRGNTEAFF. The rearrangement joins TRBV2 to TRBJ1-1; D is uncertain. This CDR3 comprises 12 residues. The germline V gene has CDR1 SNHLY and CDR2 FYNNEI. V was pared by 7 bases and J by 1 base, with 7 bases between. The full variable domain, in which reference TRBV2 and TRBJ1-1 provide the parts outside the CDR3, is EPEVTQTPSHQVTQMGQEVILRCVPISNHLYFYWYRQILGQKVEFLVSFYNNEISEKSEIFDDQFSVERPDGSNFTLKIRSTKLEDSAMYFCASTRGNTEAFFGQGTRLTVV.